The 20 T cell receptor beta chains below were found in one sample sequenced in a study of OX40 agonist ivuxolimab in advanced cancers. This table comes from immunoSEQ multiplex PCR, and its TCRdb copy is limited to in-frame clones, with some not included. The data contain approximately 11,000 clones, around nine tenths of them singletons. Material: CD4+ or CD8+ T cells sorted from blood, obtained in a trial of the OX40 agonist ivuxolimab. Source of these receptors: an adult with an advanced solid tumor such as melanoma, head and neck, liver or kidney cancer.

The V and J genes are TRBV5-1 and TRBJ1-4; 9 bases line up with TRBD1. Per germline, CDR1 SGHRS and CDR2 YFSETQ. CDR3 size: 15 residues. V trimming: 5 bases; J trimming: 7 bases; junction bases outside the gene matches: 9. CDR3 nucleotides: TGCGCCAGCAGACTTGAGGGACAGGGTCTTGAAAAACTGTTTTTT. Encoded protein: CASRLEGQGLEKLFF.

The chain couples TRBV28 to TRBJ2-7, with 8 bases that match TRBD1. The CDR3 consists of 21 residues. The junction had 27 bases not matched to a gene; V was cut back by 4 bases and J by 4 bases. In germline, CDR1 is MDHEN, CDR2 SYDVKM. The CDR3 bases are TGTGCCAGCAGTTACCCCCCGACAGGACTCCTTAGCAGGGGGCAATCTTACGAGCAGTACTTC. This codes for CASSYPPTGLLSRGQSYEQYF.

The CDR3 spells CASSLDVQGKQYF. CDR3 coding DNA: TGTGCCAGCAGCTTGGATGTGCAGGGGAAGCAGTACTTC. This rearrangement joins TRBV5-6 to TRBJ2-7; a weak D match, TRBD1 (6 bases). With 0 bases removed from V and 8 bases from J, the gap between germline ends came to 12 bases. This CDR3 contains 13 residues. CDR1 and CDR2 from the germline V gene are SGHDT and YYEEEE.

This chain connects TRBV7-3 to TRBJ2-1, with 9 positions matching TRBD2. From germline, CDR1 is SGHTA and CDR2 FQGTGA. Germline trimming cut 3 bases from V and 4 bases from J; bases unmatched to any gene: 1. The CDR3 contains 14 residues. CDR3 in DNA: TGTGCCAGCAGCTTTAGCGGGAGTTACAATGAGCAGTTCTTC. This sequence encodes CASSFSGSYNEQFF.

This clone was picked up a small number of times. The chain uses TRBV5-4 and TRBJ1-2; TRBD1 agrees at 10 bases. The germline CDR1 and CDR2 sequences are SGHNT and YYREEE (reference sequence). Trimming at V came to 3 bases and at J to 3 bases, leaving 5 bases not matched to a gene. The CDR3 length is 15 residues. The CDR3, as DNA: TGTGCCAGCAGCTCGATGACAGGGGGCGACTATGGCTACACCTTC. Protein: CASSSMTGGDYGYTF.

J is TRBJ2-7 and V is TRBV2; 7 bases agree with TRBD2. V shed 4 bases and J 3 bases; nucleotides not matched to a gene: 6. CDR1 is SNHLY, CDR2 FYNNEI, per germline. This CDR3 contains 14 residues. This CDR3 is CASSVAGVGYEQYF. The CDR3 bases are TGTGCCAGCAGTGTGGCGGGAGTGGGCTACGAGCAGTACTTC.

The rearrangement links TRBV7-6 to TRBJ2-7, with a weak D call TRBD2 (5 bases). This CDR3 is built from 16 residues. CDR1 SGHVS and CDR2 FNYEAQ come from the germline V gene. Trimming cost V 4 bases and J 2 bases, with 18 bases left between them. CDR3 nucleotides: TGTGCCAGCAGCTCGCAGACTACCCACGGAGCCTACGAGCAGTACTTC. Translation: CASSSQTTHGAYEQYF.

The V call is TRBV5-6, the J call TRBJ2-2, with unresolved D. Per the germline V gene, CDR1 is SGHDT and CDR2 is YYEEEE. V lost 4 bases and J 1 base, leaving 23 bases between the germline ends. The length of the CDR3 is 19 residues. In DNA, the CDR3 is TGTGCCAGCAGCGCGGAACCCACTCCCTCAAGGATGAACACCGGGGAGCTGTTTTTT. Translating gives CASSAEPTPSRMNTGELFF.

The table lists this clone with a few counts. The chain's CDR3 is CASSPDSGRALGTGELFF. The CDR3 DNA reads as TGTGCCAGCAGCCCCGATAGCGGGAGGGCCCTCGGCACCGGGGAGCTGTTTTTT. The rearrangement links TRBV7-6 to TRBJ2-2; 11 positions match TRBD2. The CDR3 consists of 18 residues. Germline trimming cut 5 bases from V and 4 bases from J; bases unmatched to any gene: 12. The germline gives CDR1 SGHVS, CDR2 FNYEAQ.

The genes are TRBV5-1 and TRBJ2-5; a possible D gene is TRBD2 (6 bases). Germline assignment: CDR1 SGHRS and CDR2 YFSETQ. The CDR3 sequence is 17 residues long. V was cut by 0 bases and J by 0 bases, with 15 bases left in between. CDR3: CASSLVPGLAYQETQYF. The CDR3 DNA reads TGCGCCAGCAGCTTGGTACCGGGACTCGCGTACCAAGAGACCCAGTACTTC. Full variable domain (outside the CDR3, taken from reference TRBV5-1 and TRBJ2-5): KAGVTQTPRYLIKTRGQQVTLSCSPISGHRSVSWYQQTPGQGLQFLFEYFSETQRNKGNFPGRFSGRQFSNSRSEMNVSTLELGDSALYLCASSLVPGLAYQETQYFGPGTRLLVL.

The chain couples TRBV19 to TRBJ1-5; a possible D gene is TRBD1 (6 bases). The CDR3 runs 14 residues. CDR1 is LNHDA, CDR2 SQIVND, per germline (reference sequence). V dropped 5 bases and J dropped 10 bases, with 18 bases sitting between them. CDR3 protein: CASSYRALVEPQHF. The CDR3 DNA follows: TGTGCCAGTAGTTACAGGGCCCTGGTGGAACCCCAGCATTTT.

The chain uses TRBV7-9 and TRBJ1-4; 10 bases line up with TRBD1. CDR3 size: 16 residues. The V and J ends lost 4 bases and 5 bases, in that order; junction bases with no gene match: 7. Germline CDR1 is SEHNR and CDR2 is FQNEAQ (reference sequence). Here the CDR3 reads CASSYYPGQGNEKLFF. For the CDR3, the DNA is TGTGCCAGCAGCTATTATCCGGGACAGGGGAATGAAAAACTGTTTTTT.

This chain uses TRBV6-1 with TRBJ1-5; tentative D call: TRBD1 (5 bases). The CDR3 is 16 residues long. Germline-derived CDR1 and CDR2 are MNHNS and SASEGT. Trimming took off 3 bases at V and 10 bases at J, with 22 bases between the two ends. The CDR3 sequence: CASSDAPGRESSPQHF. CDR3 nucleotide sequence: TGTGCCAGCAGTGATGCGCCGGGACGGGAATCAAGTCCCCAGCATTTT.

The genes are TRBV18 and TRBJ2-1; 7 bases align to TRBD2. This CDR3 comprises 15 residues. V lost 3 bases and J lost 2; bases outside the gene matches: 4. Germline lookup yields CDR1 KGHSH and CDR2 LQKENI. The DNA of the CDR3 is TGTGCCAGCTCACCCGGTAGCGGGCCCTACAATGAGCAGTTCTTC. It codes for CASSPGSGPYNEQFF.

The chain combines TRBV30 with TRBJ2-5, with TRBD1 matching 7 bases. The length of the CDR3 is 13 residues. With V trimmed by 7 bases and J by 2 bases, 7 bases remained unmatched. Germline loops: CDR1 GTSNPN, CDR2 SVGIG (reference sequence). Written as DNA, the CDR3 is TGTGCCTTTCAGGGGGACGGGCAAGAGACCCAGTACTTC. This codes for CAFQGDGQETQYF.

The CDR3 sequence: CASSLAASGSYIQYF. CDR3 nucleotide sequence: TGTGCCAGCAGCTTAGCGGCTAGCGGGAGTTACATTCAGTACTTC. The V call is TRBV7-2, the J call TRBJ2-4; TRBD2 aligns across 10 bases. V shed 0 bases and J 8 bases; nucleotides not matched to a gene: 4. Germline CDR1 is SGHTA and CDR2 is FQGNSA. The CDR3 spans 15 residues.

This clone was recorded a few times. The chain employs TRBV7-6 and TRBJ2-7; D unclear. Germline assignment: CDR1 SGHVS and CDR2 FNYEAQ. The CDR3 contains 14 residues. The ends were cut back, 4 bases at V and 5 bases at J, with 15 bases in the middle. The CDR3 protein is CASSSGRGYDEQYF. CDR3 DNA sequence: TGTGCCAGCAGCTCCGGCCGAGGTTACGACGAGCAGTACTTC.

The V gene is TRBV5-6, the J gene TRBJ2-3; 11 positions agree with TRBD2. This CDR3 contains 17 residues. The germline V gene encodes CDR1 SGHDT and CDR2 YYEEEE. The V and J ends lost 3 bases and 2 bases, in that order; junction bases with no gene match: 8. CDR3 DNA sequence: TGTGCCAGCAGCTGGAACTTAGCGGGGGGGAACACAGATACGCAGTATTTT. It encodes CASSWNLAGGNTDTQYF.

The chain carries TRBV28 and TRBJ1-5, with 10 bases identical to TRBD1. The CDR3 loop spans 16 amino acids. Germline V gene lookup returns CDR1 MDHEN and CDR2 SYDVKM. V dropped 5 bases and J dropped 7; count of bases not matched to a gene: 11. Here the CDR3 reads CASSLMGTGVEQPQHF. CDR3 sequence (DNA): TGTGCCAGCAGTCTCATGGGGACAGGGGTCGAACAGCCCCAGCATTTT.

The genes are TRBV15 and TRBJ2-7; TRBD1 is a possible D gene (6 bases). Germline CDR1 LNHNV, CDR2 YYDKDF (reference sequence). V lost 4 bases to trimming and J lost 5 bases, with 18 bases between them. This CDR3 region has 15 residues. For the CDR3, the DNA is TGTGCCACCAGCATTTACAGGGATCCGGGCCACGAGCAGTACTTC. Translated, it gives CATSIYRDPGHEQYF.